This record covers a single T cell receptor beta chain. This receptor's antigen is unknown. Per-base qualities were not stored, and no clone one base away is much larger. This sample is part of a study of cytomegalovirus exposure and HLA in healthy donors (dated by TCRdb to the late 2010s). Some background on the complete study: An earlier analysis of approximately 640 of the donors reported approximately 300 Gb of sequence data and some 120 million unique TCR beta sequences from roughly 180 million T cells. An early release covering 500 to 750 HLA-typed donors comprised 250 to 350 gigabases of sequencing data and around 86 million unique TCR sequences. Of the roughly 390 genotyped donors, less than 90% were placed in the genetic ancestry cluster associated with self-reported Caucasian donors. The study was designed to test whether signatures of past pathogen exposure could be identified by cataloging public T cell receptors. The study profiled the T cell repertoires of hundreds of subjects by immunosequencing and related them to cytomegalovirus serostatus. Besides the first cohort of roughly 700 subjects, a separate validation cohort made up of over 100 different subjects was used. The study combined high-throughput TCR immunosequencing, statistical association of individual TCRs with disease status, and machine learning to predict cytomegalovirus infection status. To study patterns of TCR occurrence, a later analysis re-analyzed previously published TCR beta repertoires from around 670 donors and added high-resolution HLA genotyping. The later analysis used no new phenotypic data to find candidate immune exposures, relying instead on TCR beta sequences and their occurrence across donors. To decide whether each TCR beta V gene segment behaved as functional or pseudogenic, an earlier analysis of some 580 of the donors relied on high-throughput TCR beta sequencing. Donor age, sex, ethnicity and CMV serostatus were collected together with the repertoire data. In a later genetic analysis, genome-wide SNP genotypes for about three fifths of the roughly 670 donors were used, and that subset was treated as a discovery cohort. Every repertoire in the discovery cohort had been generated on one and the same sequencing platform. HLA typing covered class I and class II loci at four-digit resolution. Typing coverage varied by locus: about 629-640 donors for A, B, C, DRB1 and DQB1; roughly 500 for DQA1; 600 to 610 for DPA1; approximately 470 for DPB1. A handful of DR-DQ haplotypes were handled as single units for association and clustering because linkage in the cohort was strong. Across 300 to 500 genotyped donors of the cohort, an average of approximately 240,000 unique TCR beta nucleotide sequences per donor were sequenced, and roughly a sixth of those sequences were non-productive. Points the paper makes about the study in general: According to the authors, the approach could potentially be generalized to other disease states and immunological phenotypes. A further reported finding was that TCR beta sequences accurately predicted the HLA-A and HLA-B alleles for most subjects in the first cohort. A total of roughly 160 TCR beta chains were listed by the study as associated with cytomegalovirus. Because some donors lacked HLA typing at each locus, the association tests relied only on the typed subset. A cluster of highly shared sequence variants was judged likely to represent a technical artifact of the sequencing pipeline. An association between a missense DCLRE1C variant and V-gene and J-gene trimming of TCR beta chains was found in a later genetic analysis and replicated in an independent cohort. Compared with equally common non-associated chains, HLA-associated TCR beta chains in a later analysis were more clonally expanded and had lower generation probabilities. Sequencing depth was assumed to be roughly uniform across donors in the presence/absence analyses, though that assumption may not hold. According to a later genetic analysis, donors in an Asian-associated ancestry cluster had fewer N-insertions in productive TCRs than the approximately 670-donor mean. Linkage disequilibrium might explain the correlated functional status among segregating V segments, but an unknown experimental factor could not be ruled out. The 87-base-pair reads could not distinguish some IMGT-functional V segments, including TRBV6-2 and TRBV6-3, so those segments were excluded. A later analysis found that most CMV-associated TCR beta chains appeared HLA-restricted, with HLA associations seemingly driven largely by CMV exposure. A later analysis associated some 17,000 TCR beta sequences with specific HLA alleles at a false discovery rate of 0.05. When HLA alleles, especially DR and DQ, strongly co-occurred, TCR associations were difficult to assign to individual alleles. The only immune exposure information available for the cohort was CMV serostatus. In a later analysis, TCR association rates were found to vary across HLA loci, with the most associated TCRs seen for DRB1 alleles and the fewest for HLA-C alleles. In an earlier analysis of around 500 of the donors, most TCR beta V segments appeared in productive rearrangements about 87% or about 30% of the time, broadly matching IMGT annotations. In vitro tests confirmed that a few of the cytomegalovirus-associated TCR beta chains recognize cytomegalovirus antigens. Most TCR sequences were seen in very few donors, while some public TCRs were found in many individuals. According to a later analysis, parvovirus B19, influenza, CMV and Epstein-Barr virus appeared linked to several top co-occurrence clusters. Only TCR beta chains were sequenced in this cohort, and the absence of alpha or paired-chain data limited detectable features. Because counts were too low, roughly 16 rarely observed V segments, including chromosome 9 orphons, were excluded from the earlier analysis of some 590 of the donors. The classifier was reported to diagnose cytomegalovirus status with high specificity and sensitivity in both the original and validation cohorts.

Preparation of the library involved the immunoSEQ multiplex PCR assay. For the multiplex PCR, a mixture combining 60 forward primers for TCR Vbeta segments and 13 reverse primers for TCR Jbeta segments was used. Amplification of the CDR3 region of rearranged TCR beta genes was performed with a multiplex PCR assay on genomic DNA. On the Illumina HiSeq System, the amplified TCR beta libraries were sequenced as 87-base-pair reads. As for the original processing: In a later analysis, about 80 million unique TCR beta chains were counted across the roughly 610 repertoires, and approximately 11 million of these chains were shared by at least two donors. To remove PCR and sequencing errors, raw reads were error-corrected and collapsed into unique sequences using a nearest-neighbor algorithm that merged closely related sequences. CDR3 sequences were aligned to IMGT reference sequences to assign V, D and J gene segments. Each retained sequence needed at least a six-nucleotide match to both a V gene segment and a J gene segment. Rearrangements were called productive when the CDR3 lacked stop codons and stayed in frame with V and J; all others were non-productive. Following IMGT convention, CDR3 was defined as the stretch from the second conserved V-encoded cysteine up to the conserved J-encoded phenylalanine. The earlier analysis of 550 to 650 of the donors excluded any sequence lacking an unambiguous match to a single V gene segment. An earlier analysis of a few hundred of the donors classified V segments as functional when productive rearrangements were above 56.7% and as segregating when the standard deviation between donors was above 5%. A statistical classification framework was built for diagnosing cytomegalovirus status from the catalog of TCR beta chain sequences. V and J gene assignment, in a later analysis, came from comparing TCR nucleotide sequences with IMGT/GENE-DB human TR gene sequences. A later analysis assigned CDR3 sequences and most-parsimonious VDJ recombination scenarios with the TCRdist pipeline. In a later analysis, each TCR beta chain was defined by its CDR3 amino acid sequence together with its V-gene family, and reads without a unique V-gene family were excluded. As a way to deal with suspected cross-contamination and a sequencing artifact, a later analysis dropped 450 to 700 nucleotide sequences that were highly shared and had low generation probability. In a later analysis, a clonal expansion index for each public chain was calculated from normalized within-repertoire ranks of inferred template counts. Generation probabilities in a later analysis came from a VDJ recombination model fitted to out-of-frame rearrangements, and those results were checked against IGoR. A later analysis scored TCR-TCR, TCR-HLA and TCR-CMV co-occurrence with hypergeometric tests, applying a repertoire-size bias correction to TCR pairs. False discovery rates were estimated in a later analysis by permuting HLA or CMV assignments 20 times. A later analysis grouped co-occurring TCRs with DBSCAN, adding TCRdist sequence similarity when clustering within HLA-allele-positive subsets. For co-occurrence clustering, repertoires with fewer than 30,000 or more than 120,000 public chains were excluded, along with a handful of repertoires with anomalous nucleotide sharing. TCRdb holds this immuneACCESS table with in-frame rearrangements only. Some clones are missing; in checked studies, unresolved V genes explain under half, and the rest has no known cause. The V and J calls and the clone size are those of that table, but D and trimming were determined from the DNA. This sample is represented by 90,000 to 150,000 clones; approximately 80% of them were singletons. The ten largest clones add up to around 9.9% of the sample.

Trimmed from V: 5 bases; trimmed from J: 8 bases; junction bases lacking a gene match: 8. Counted from cysteine to phenylalanine, this CDR3 has 14 amino acids. The DNA shown is the 42-base CDR3, in frame from base 1. CDR1 and CDR2 (LNHNV, YYDKDF) derive from the germline V gene (reference sequence). The cohort comprised some 700 healthy bone marrow donors. At the time of sampling, all cohort members were nominally healthy, though unrecorded immune exposures were likely present. The donor was CMV seropositive and was included in the group of almost 300 seropositive cohort members. A peripheral blood sample was provided by each donor, and peripheral blood mononuclear cells were used for TCR beta sequencing. The Qiagen DNeasy Blood Extraction Kit was used to extract genomic DNA from the blood cell samples.

This clonotype was sampled from a man in his forties or fifties in good health and CMV-seropositive. The sample consisted of PBMCs. Rearrangement joined TRBV15 to TRBJ1-4, with 7 central nucleotides matching TRBD1. The DNA is TGTGCCACCAGCCGTGACAGGGTATTAGAAAAACTGTTTTTT. Protein translation: CATSRDRVLEKLFF.